This T cell receptor (beta chain) was found in a study of T cell repertoires in cytomegalovirus infection. Across the whole study: CMV infection and matching HLA type were both indicated by public TCR beta signatures.

In the case of this clonotype: Its antigen is not identified.

With V trimmed by 4 bases and J by 0 bases, 9 bases remained unmatched. CDR1 and CDR2 (germline): LGHNA, YNFKEQ. The CDR3 is made up of 19 amino acids. Study results and limitations: Summed public TCR beta family frequency identified CMV carriers bearing the relevant HLA. In two of eight donors, the top clonotype was HLA-C-restricted CMV-specific.

TCRdb reanalysed the reads using MiXCR and keeps one entry per CDR3 protein. Here the sample spans 200,000 to 300,000 distinct CDR3 sequences, approximately 8.3% being singletons. This sequence joins TRBV4-2 and TRBJ1-4; 12 bases are shared with TRBD1. Sequenced: PBMCs. The sequence was obtained from a human donor in good health (CMV status not recorded). Some clones in this sample may be carry-over from other donors' samples. For the CDR3, the DNA is TGTGCCAGCAGCCCTGAAGGGACAGGGGGCATTGCAACTAATGAAAAACTGTTTTTT. This gives the protein CASSPEGTGGIATNEKLFF.